This TCR beta chain was recorded in a study of cytomegalovirus exposure and HLA in healthy donors listed by TCRdb under 2017. With respect to the entire study: An earlier analysis of a few hundred of the donors reported 276 Gb of sequence data and roughly 120 million unique TCR beta sequences obtained from 180 million or so T cells. About 300 gigabases of sequencing data and 70 million to 95 million unique TCR sequences made up an early release that covered several hundred HLA-typed donors. Of the roughly 400 genotyped donors, roughly 80% were placed in the genetic ancestry cluster associated with self-reported Caucasian donors. The aim of the study was to test whether cataloging public T cell receptors could identify signatures of past pathogen exposure. Using immunosequencing, the study profiled T cell repertoires from around 680 subjects and related those repertoires to cytomegalovirus serostatus. A separate validation cohort of about 110 different subjects was used in addition to the roughly 700-subject first cohort. The study combined high-throughput TCR immunosequencing, statistical association of individual TCRs with disease status, and machine learning to predict cytomegalovirus infection status. A later analysis re-analyzed previously published TCR beta repertoires from 650 to 800 donors and added high-resolution HLA genotyping to study TCR occurrence patterns. Rather than using new phenotypic data, the later analysis identified candidate immune exposures from TCR beta sequences and from how often those sequences occurred across donors. An earlier analysis of several hundred of the donors applied high-throughput TCR beta sequencing to assess whether each TCR beta V gene segment acted as functional or pseudogenic. Donor age, sex, ethnicity and CMV serostatus were compiled alongside the repertoire data. A later genetic analysis took genome-wide SNP genotypes for about 55% of the 666 donors and used that subset as a discovery cohort. All discovery cohort repertoires had been generated using a single sequencing platform. HLA typing included class I and class II loci at four-digit resolution. Typing coverage differed by locus: A, B, C, DRB1 and DQB1 were typed in roughly 620-630 donors, DQA1 in 500 to 550, DPA1 in some 600, and DPB1 in approximately 450. Because of strong linkage in the cohort, roughly five DR-DQ haplotypes were treated as single units for association and clustering. Across roughly 420 genotyped donors of the cohort, an average of roughly 250,000 unique TCR beta nucleotide sequences per donor were sequenced, and 15% to 20% of those sequences were non-productive. General study outcomes and caveats: HLA typing was unavailable for some donors at each locus, so association tests used only the typed subset. In vitro tests confirmed that a few of the cytomegalovirus-associated TCR beta chains recognize cytomegalovirus antigens. A later analysis found that TCR association rates varied across HLA loci, with DRB1 alleles showing the most associated TCRs and HLA-C alleles the fewest. In a later analysis, several top co-occurrence clusters were reported to appear linked to parvovirus B19, influenza, CMV and Epstein-Barr virus. Because counts were too low, more than 15 rarely observed V segments, including chromosome 9 orphons, were excluded from the earlier analysis of some 590 of the donors. A later genetic analysis associated a missense DCLRE1C variant with V-gene and J-gene trimming of TCR beta chains, and an independent cohort replicated the association. Assigning TCR associations to individual alleles was difficult when HLA alleles, especially DR and DQ, strongly co-occurred. An earlier analysis of several hundred of the donors showed that most TCR beta V segments appeared in productive rearrangements either about 87% or about 30% of the time, which broadly matched IMGT annotations. The study gave a list of 150 to 200 TCR beta chains associated with cytomegalovirus. A cluster of highly shared sequence variants was judged likely to be a technical artifact of the sequencing pipeline. A later analysis found that HLA-associated TCR beta chains were more clonally expanded and had lower generation probabilities than equally common non-associated chains. Cytomegalovirus status was reported to be diagnosed by the classifier with high specificity and sensitivity in both the original and validation cohorts. Correlated functional status among segregating V segments might be attributable to linkage disequilibrium, but an unknown experimental factor could not be ruled out. According to a later analysis, most CMV-associated TCR beta chains appeared to be HLA-restricted, and the HLA associations seemed to be driven largely by CMV exposure. A later analysis associated approximately 17,000 TCR beta sequences with specific HLA alleles at a false discovery rate of 0.05. According to the authors, the approach could potentially be generalized to other disease states and immunological phenotypes. Some IMGT-functional V segments, including TRBV6-2 and TRBV6-3, could not be told apart with the 87-base-pair reads, so those segments were excluded. Across donors, most TCR sequences were observed very rarely, whereas some public TCRs were present in many individuals. A further reported finding was that TCR beta sequences accurately predicted the HLA-A and HLA-B alleles for most subjects in the first cohort. In a later genetic analysis, fewer N-insertions in productive TCRs were reported among donors in an Asian-associated ancestry cluster than the roughly 700-donor mean. In this cohort, only TCR beta chains were sequenced, and detectable features were limited by the absence of alpha or paired-chain data. For the cohort, immune exposure information was limited to CMV serostatus. Roughly uniform sequencing depth across donors was assumed in presence/absence analyses, although this assumption may not hold.

In total, 666 healthy bone marrow donors made up the cohort. At the time of sampling, all cohort members were nominally healthy, though unrecorded immune exposures were likely present. The donor was CMV seropositive and belonged to the group of over 250 seropositive cohort members. Every donor gave a peripheral blood sample, and the peripheral blood mononuclear cells from that sample were used for TCR beta sequencing. Genomic DNA extraction from the blood cell samples was performed with the Qiagen DNeasy Blood Extraction Kit. CDR1 is given as SGHRS and CDR2 as YFSETQ, both from the germline V gene. V loses 0 bases, J loses 2 bases, and the germline ends lie 7 bases apart. There are 14 amino acids in the CDR3, from cysteine to phenylalanine inclusive. Of all the DNA, just the CDR3 is kept, 42 bases in frame from base 1. The library was made by the immunoSEQ multiplex PCR assay. For the multiplex PCR, a mixture combining 60 forward primers for TCR Vbeta segments and 13 reverse primers for TCR Jbeta segments was used. Amplification of the CDR3 region of rearranged TCR beta genes was performed with a multiplex PCR assay on genomic DNA. Amplified TCR beta libraries were sequenced as 87-base-pair reads on the Illumina HiSeq System. In the paper's pipeline: In a later analysis, tens of millions of unique TCR beta chains were counted across the 666 repertoires, and roughly 11 million of these chains were shared by at least two donors. Raw reads were error-corrected and collapsed into unique sequences by a nearest-neighbor algorithm in which closely related sequences were merged to remove PCR and sequencing errors. To assign V, D and J gene segments, CDR3 sequences were aligned to IMGT reference sequences. For a sequence to be retained, a match of at least six nucleotides was required to both a V gene segment and a J gene segment. A rearrangement was called productive if the CDR3 had no stop codons and remained in frame with V and J, and every other rearrangement was called non-productive. CDR3 was defined according to IMGT convention as the region running from the second conserved V-encoded cysteine to the conserved J-encoded phenylalanine. The earlier analysis of 500 to 650 of the donors excluded any sequence lacking an unambiguous match to a single V gene segment. In an earlier analysis of 450 to 700 of the donors, V segments were called functional above 56.7% productive rearrangements and were called segregating when the between-donor standard deviation exceeded 5%. A statistical classification framework was built to diagnose cytomegalovirus status from the catalog of TCR beta chain sequences. In a later analysis, TCR nucleotide sequences were compared against IMGT/GENE-DB human TR gene sequences so that V and J genes could be assigned. In a later analysis, CDR3 sequences and most-parsimonious VDJ recombination scenarios were assigned using the TCRdist pipeline. In a later analysis, each TCR beta chain was defined by its CDR3 amino acid sequence together with its V-gene family, and reads without a unique V-gene family were excluded. A later analysis removed 450 to 600 highly shared, low-generation-probability nucleotide sequences to deal with suspected cross-contamination and a sequencing artifact. For each public chain, a later analysis derived a clonal expansion index from normalized ranks of inferred template counts within each repertoire. In a later analysis, generation probabilities were computed using a VDJ recombination model fitted to out-of-frame rearrangements, and the results were checked against IGoR. A later analysis scored TCR-TCR, TCR-HLA and TCR-CMV co-occurrence with hypergeometric tests, applying a repertoire-size bias correction to TCR pairs. A later analysis estimated false discovery rates by permuting HLA or CMV assignments 20 times. In a later analysis, co-occurring TCRs were grouped using DBSCAN, and TCRdist sequence similarity was added for clustering within HLA-allele-positive subsets. Repertoires with fewer than 30,000 or more than 120,000 public chains were left out of co-occurrence clustering, as were about 5 repertoires with anomalous nucleotide sharing. TCRdb mirrors the immuneACCESS table, restricted to in-frame sequences. Some clones are absent from its copies; in checked studies, under half trace to an unresolved V gene, and the reason for the others is unknown. The V and J calls and clone size were taken over from that table, and D and trimming were inferred from the DNA. The sample table shows fewer than 150,000 clones, and approximately 67% are seen once. The ten biggest clones cover 8% to 10% of the sample.

As regards this clone: The antigen it recognizes is unknown. Base-call qualities are not available, and no considerably larger clone is one nucleotide away.

The chain joins TRBV5-1 to TRBJ2-3, with no confidently assigned D gene. This sequence was found in a man between 18 and 29 years old in good health and CMV-seropositive. The source material was PBMCs. This receptor carries the CDR3 CASSLDSSTDTQYF. The nucleotide sequence reads TGCGCCAGCAGCTTGGACAGCTCCACAGATACGCAGTATTTT.